The 6 T cell receptor beta chains listed next were all sequenced from one sample in a study of Graves' ophthalmopathy and Graves' hyperthyroidism. Amplified TCR beta CDR3 regions were obtained using RNA transcripts as template. RT-PCR with HTBI primers came first, then second-round multiplex PCR. MiXCR, applied by TCRdb to the multiplex PCR reads, yields one record per CDR3 protein. Counted here are about 400,000 distinct CDR3 sequences, about 17% occurring once; the ten biggest clones make up around 1.5%. What was sequenced was peripheral blood. Receptor source: a woman in her late teens or twenties with Graves' ophthalmopathy.

This clonotype was recorded many times. The V gene is TRBV12-3 or TRBV12-4, the J gene TRBJ2-7; no clear D. The CDR3 is 15 residues long. V lost 4 bases and J 0 bases, leaving 13 bases between the germline ends. Here the CDR3 DNA reads TGTGCCAGCAGTTCAGGACCCTTAATCTCCTACGAGCAGTACTTC. Amino acids: CASSSGPLISYEQYF.

This clonotype has a count of ten or more. The chain couples TRBV11-1 to TRBJ2-7, with 13 nucleotides matching TRBD2. The germline V gene encodes CDR1 SGHAT and CDR2 FQDESV (reference sequence). J gave up 6 bases and V 1 base, and 12 bases lay outside the gene matches. CDR3 length: 18 amino acids. CDR3 loop: CASSLDLGRTSGSLEQYF. The CDR3 DNA reads as TGTGCCAGCAGCTTAGACCTGGGGAGGACTAGCGGGAGTCTCGAGCAGTACTTC.

This clonotype was detected ten times or more. The chain couples TRBV25-1 to TRBJ2-7, with D possibly matching TRBD2 (7 bases). The CDR3 runs 18 residues. Germline lookup yields CDR1 MGHDK and CDR2 SYGVNS. Trimming cost V 0 bases and J 5 bases, with 23 bases left between them. CDR3 sequence: CASSEYYPPRGATHEQYF. DNA of the CDR3: TGTGCCAGCAGTGAATATTATCCTCCCCGGGGGGCAACCCACGAGCAGTACTTC.

This clonotype was seen more than once but under ten times. V and J are TRBV12-3 or TRBV12-4 and TRBJ1-1; D ambiguous. V gave up 8 bases and J gave up 3 bases, with 19 bases separating them. This CDR3 is built from 15 residues. The CDR3 bases are TGTGCCAGCGGCAACAAGGAAGGAAGCGACACTGAAGCTTTCTTT. This gives the protein CASGNKEGSDTEAFF.

Many counts were recorded for this clonotype. The chain recombines TRBV19 with TRBJ2-7; D not resolved. V lost 4 bases, J lost 3 bases, and 13 bases lay in between. Germline V CDR1 and CDR2: LNHDA, SQIVND (reference sequence). This CDR3 is built from 14 residues. Written as DNA, the CDR3 is TGTGCCAGTAGTAGGTCTCAATCGGACTACGAGCAGTACTTC. It yields the protein CASSRSQSDYEQYF.

This clonotype was found many times. The CDR3 spells CARPGEHTEAFF. The DNA of the CDR3 is TGTGCCAGGCCCGGAGAGCACACTGAAGCTTTCTTT. The V gene is TRBV12-3 or TRBV12-4, the J gene TRBJ1-1; D is ambiguous. This CDR3 has 12 residues. Trimming removed 9 bases at V and 3 bases at J, with 11 bases between.